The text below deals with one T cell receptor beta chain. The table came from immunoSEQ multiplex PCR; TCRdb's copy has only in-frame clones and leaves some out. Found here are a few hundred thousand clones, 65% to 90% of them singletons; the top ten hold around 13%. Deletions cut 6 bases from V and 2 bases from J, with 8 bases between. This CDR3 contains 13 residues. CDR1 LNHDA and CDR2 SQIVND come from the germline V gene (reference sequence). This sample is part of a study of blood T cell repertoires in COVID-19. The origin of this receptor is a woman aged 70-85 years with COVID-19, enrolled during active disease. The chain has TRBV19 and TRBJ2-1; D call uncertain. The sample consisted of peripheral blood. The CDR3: CASSRLTYNEQFF. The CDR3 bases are TGTGCCAGTAGCCGCCTAACCTACAATGAGCAGTTCTTC.